This passage covers 26 T cell receptor beta chains from one sample sequenced in a study of graft-versus-host responses after intestinal transplantation. Their antigen targets remain unknown. Some clones are missing from TCRdb's copy, which holds only in-frame ones; the method was immunoSEQ multiplex PCR. The sample has under 100,000 clones, around 93% seen once. This material consisted of unstimulated CD8+ T cells sorted from spleen or lymph node cells, taken before transplant. These receptors were collected from a human donor who was the organ donor for an intestinal transplant.

The J gene is TRBJ2-1, the V gene TRBV30; D is possibly TRBD2 (6 bases). V lost 5 bases and J lost 4, with 21 bases in between. CDR1 is GTSNPN and CDR2 is SVGIG in the germline V gene (reference sequence). This CDR3 spans 16 amino acids. The CDR3 DNA follows: TGTGCCTGGCACCCAGATGGAGGGGTCACATACAATGAGCAGTTCTTC. Amino acids: CAWHPDGGVTYNEQFF.

The chain combines TRBV19 with TRBJ2-1; perhaps TRBD2 as D (6 bases). The CDR3 is 13 amino acids. Trimming shortened V by 7 bases and J by 7 bases, and 14 bases separated the two germline ends. CDR1 LNHDA and CDR2 SQIVND come from the germline V gene (reference sequence). Here the CDR3 DNA reads TGTGCCAGTACCCCCGTGGGAGGAAATGAGCAGTTCTTC. It codes for CASTPVGGNEQFF.

This clone was observed a single time. The chain combines TRBV10-3 with TRBJ1-2; D gene uncertain. This CDR3 is built from 14 residues. The germline gives CDR1 ENHRY, CDR2 SYGVKD. The ends were cut back, 3 bases at V and 6 bases at J, with 14 bases in the middle. The CDR3 nucleotides read TGTGCCATCAGTGACTGGGTCAGGTTTCATGGCTACACCTTC. The encoded protein is CAISDWVRFHGYTF.

V gene TRBV5-6 combines with J gene TRBJ1-4; D gene ambiguous. This CDR3 comprises 17 residues. V gave up 0 bases and J gave up 0 bases, with 12 bases separating them. Germline CDR1 reads SGHDT; CDR2 reads YYEEEE. The CDR3 here is CASSLDPDIPTNEKLFF. CDR3 in DNA: TGTGCCAGCAGCTTGGATCCCGACATCCCAACTAATGAAAAACTGTTTTTT.

The rearrangement uses TRBV6-1 and TRBJ1-2; 8 nucleotides line up with TRBD1. Germline-derived CDR1 and CDR2 are MNHNS and SASEGT. This CDR3 has 14 amino acids. Germline trimming cut 4 bases from V and 8 bases from J; bases unmatched to any gene: 9. CDR3 sequence (DNA): TGTGCCAGCAGTGGACTTGGACAGGGCGGCGGCTACACCTTC. Its translation is CASSGLGQGGGYTF.

The J gene is TRBJ2-5, the V gene TRBV2; perhaps TRBD2 as D (6 bases). V was cut by 8 bases and J by 7 bases, with 23 bases left in between. The germline gives CDR1 SNHLY, CDR2 FYNNEI. This CDR3 contains 15 residues. CDR3 bases: TGTGCCAGCTCGCGGGACCGGGACCCTGGGCGGACCCAGTACTTC. It is translated as CASSRDRDPGRTQYF.

The chain has TRBV7-2 and TRBJ2-1; 10 bases fit TRBD2. CDR1 and CDR2 (germline): SGHTA, FQGNSA. This CDR3 has 18 amino acids. Losses at the gene ends were 2 bases for V and 1 base for J; bases not matched to a gene: 8. In DNA form, the CDR3 reads TGTGCCAGCAGCTTATCTTGGCCACTAGCGGGATCCTACAATGAGCAGTTCTTC. Translating it yields CASSLSWPLAGSYNEQFF.

CDR3: CASSETGVAWPQHF. In DNA, the CDR3 is TGTGCCAGCAGCGAAACAGGGGTGGCTTGGCCCCAGCATTTT. The chain employs TRBV7-2 and TRBJ1-5, with TRBD1 matching 7 bases. With 5 bases clipped from V and 9 bases from J, the junction kept 10 bases outside the gene matches. The CDR3 consists of 14 residues. The germline gives CDR1 SGHTA, CDR2 FQGNSA.

The chain combines TRBV15 with TRBJ1-1, with 8 bases identical to TRBD1. J lost 5 bases, V lost 3 bases, and 8 bases had no gene match. The CDR3 runs 15 residues. Germline V gene sequence: CDR1 LNHNV, CDR2 YYDKDF (reference sequence). The CDR3 DNA follows: TGTGCCACCAGCAGGAGCCGGACAGGGTTAACTGAAGCTTTCTTT. This encodes CATSRSRTGLTEAFF.

The DNA for the CDR3 is TGTGCCAGCAGTCCCTCAAGGACTAGCGGGAGGCCCTTCTCGGAGGAGCAGTACTTC. This codes for CASSPSRTSGRPFSEEQYF. The V and J genes are TRBV27 and TRBJ2-7; 14 bases match TRBD2. Trimming cost V 5 bases and J 7 bases; bases outside gene matches: 19. The germline CDR1 and CDR2 sequences are MNHEY and SMNVEV (reference sequence). The CDR3 runs to 19 residues.

This rearrangement joins TRBV29-1 to TRBJ2-7; tentatively, D is TRBD2 (5 bases). The germline V gene encodes CDR1 SQVTM and CDR2 ANQGSEA. V lost 3 bases, J lost 1 base, and 7 bases lay in between. The CDR3 runs 12 residues. CDR3 in amino acids: CSVEEESYEQYF. The CDR3 nucleotides read TGCAGCGTTGAGGAGGAGTCCTACGAGCAGTACTTC.

This chain uses TRBV9 with TRBJ2-7, with a tentative D call TRBD2 (6 bases). Between the trimmed V and J ends, which lost 0 bases and 2 bases, there was a span of 12 bases. CDR3 size: 15 residues. Germline loops: CDR1 SGDLS, CDR2 YYNGEE. The CDR3 here is CASSVAGEVAYEQYF. CDR3 sequence (DNA): TGTGCCAGCAGCGTAGCGGGGGAGGTGGCCTACGAGCAGTACTTC.

The rearrangement uses TRBV5-4 and TRBJ2-7, with 9 bases fitting TRBD1. The V gene's germline CDR1 is SGHNT and CDR2 YYREEE (reference sequence). V gave up 4 bases and J gave up 5 bases; unmatched junction bases: 10. CDR3 length: 15 amino acids. The CDR3 sequence: CASSGTTGQGDEQYF. DNA for the CDR3: TGTGCCAGCAGCGGGACCACGGGACAGGGTGACGAGCAGTACTTC. The full variable domain, rest sourced from reference TRBV5-4 and TRBJ2-7, is ETGVTQSPTHLIKTRGQQVTLRCSSQSGHNTVSWYQQALGQGPQFIFQYYREEENGRGNFPPRFSGLQFPNYSSELNVNALELDDSALYLCASSGTTGQGDEQYFGPGTRLTVT.

As to this clone: Other DNA sequences in this sample translate to the same CDR3. This chain uses TRBV5-4 with TRBJ2-1; TRBD1 agrees at 7 bases. Germline values: CDR1 SGHNT, CDR2 YYREEE (reference sequence). The junction had 12 bases not matched to a gene; V was cut back by 8 bases and J by 1 base. This CDR3 contains 16 residues. The DNA of the CDR3 is TGTGCCAGTAGGACCAACAGGGGACGATCCTACAATGAGCAGTTCTTC. Protein: CASRTNRGRSYNEQFF.

This clone was observed a single time. This chain joins TRBV4-1 and TRBJ2-1; the D gene is possibly TRBD2 (7 bases). In germline, CDR1 is MGHRA, CDR2 YSYEKL. V was clipped by 5 bases and J by 6 bases, with 20 bases between them. The CDR3 runs 16 residues. In DNA, the CDR3 is TGCGCCAGCAGCGGAAAGGGGCGGGGGCCGAGCAATGAGCAGTTCTTC. Translating it yields CASSGKGRGPSNEQFF.

V usage is TRBV15 and J usage is TRBJ2-2, with D maybe TRBD2 (6 bases). CDR3 length: 18 amino acids. The germline CDR1 and CDR2 sequences are LNHNV and YYDKDF (reference sequence). V was clipped by 1 base and J by 7 bases, with 22 bases between them. The CDR3 DNA reads as TGTGCCACCAGCAGAGTCCTTCGGGGGTGGAGAACGGACGGGGAGCTGTTTTTT. Encoded protein: CATSRVLRGWRTDGELFF.

The chain combines TRBV19 with TRBJ2-7, with 9 bases identical to TRBD1. The CDR3 is 12 residues long. Germline V gene data show CDR1 as LNHDA and CDR2 as SQIVND (reference sequence). V was clipped by 4 bases and J by 6 bases; unmatched bases: 1. The CDR3 bases are TGTGCCAGTAGTACGGACAGGGGCGAGCAGTACTTC. Encoded protein: CASSTDRGEQYF.

V usage is TRBV5-4 and J usage is TRBJ1-3; perhaps TRBD1 as D (5 bases). The CDR3 runs 17 residues. Trimming removed 0 bases at V and 0 bases at J, with 13 bases between. Germline CDR1 is SGHNT and CDR2 is YYREEE (reference sequence). CDR3 sequence: CASSLDRSGDSGNTIYF. CDR3 nucleotides: TGTGCCAGCAGCTTGGACAGGAGCGGGGACTCTGGAAACACCATATATTTT.

V gene TRBV11-3 combines with J gene TRBJ2-7; 7 positions agree with TRBD2. Germline values: CDR1 SGHNT, CDR2 YENEEA. This CDR3 has 13 residues. With 2 bases clipped from V and 4 bases from J, the junction kept 2 bases outside the gene matches. CDR3 in amino acids: CASSLTSAYEQYF. CDR3 nucleotide sequence: TGTGCCAGCAGCTTAACTAGCGCATACGAGCAGTACTTC.

The J gene is TRBJ1-2, the V gene TRBV5-5; D remains ambiguous. Deletions cut 3 bases from V and 0 bases from J, with 6 bases between. Germline CDR1 SGHKS, CDR2 YYEKEE (reference sequence). This CDR3 has 13 residues. CDR3 sequence reads: CASSSTANYGYTF. The CDR3 bases are TGTGCCAGCAGCTCAACAGCTAACTATGGCTACACCTTC.

CDR3 DNA: TGCAGCGTTGAAGTCCCGGTAATCTCGGGCTACACCTTC. Protein product: CSVEVPVISGYTF. The chain uses TRBV29-1 and TRBJ1-2; D is unclear. CDR1 is SQVTM and CDR2 is ANQGSEA in the germline V gene. There are 13 residues in the CDR3. V lost 1 base and J 8 bases, leaving 14 bases between the germline ends.

The chain is built from TRBV19 and TRBJ1-2; D perhaps matches TRBD1 (6 bases). Germline V CDR1 and CDR2: LNHDA, SQIVND (reference sequence). The V and J ends lost 3 bases and 6 bases respectively, with 8 bases between them. The CDR3 has 12 amino acids. The CDR3 bases are TGTGCCAGTAGTATTTACAGGGATGGCTACACCTTC. It translates to CASSIYRDGYTF.

The chain carries TRBV6-5 and TRBJ2-1; TRBD2 matches 7 bases. CDR3 size: 15 residues. In germline, CDR1 is MNHEY, CDR2 SVGAGI. Trimming at V came to 5 bases and at J to 7 bases, leaving 11 bases not matched to a gene. The CDR3 loop reads CASSVAGTKWNEQFF. The CDR3 DNA follows: TGTGCCAGCAGTGTCGCCGGGACTAAATGGAATGAGCAGTTCTTC.

A single count supports this clone. V usage is TRBV6-1 and J usage is TRBJ2-5; tentatively, D is TRBD1 (5 bases). V shed 3 bases and J shed 6 bases, with 20 bases lying between them. The CDR3 totals 16 residues. Germline-derived CDR1 and CDR2 are MNHNS and SASEGT. CDR3: CASSEIEPGLGKTQYF. DNA of the CDR3: TGTGCCAGCAGTGAGATAGAACCAGGGTTAGGAAAGACCCAGTACTTC.

The chain uses TRBV11-2 and TRBJ1-2, with TRBD1 matching 10 bases. Trimming at V came to 5 bases and at J to 2 bases, leaving 5 bases not matched to a gene. The CDR3 has 15 amino acids. Germline loops: CDR1 SGHAT, CDR2 FQNNGV. The CDR3 DNA reads TGTGCCAGCAGCCTCCGGACAGGGGGAAACTATGGCTACACCTTC. Residues: CASSLRTGGNYGYTF.

This chain joins TRBV5-6 and TRBJ2-5; 14 bases align to TRBD2. The CDR3 runs 16 residues. V was clipped by 4 bases and J by 5 bases; unmatched bases: 7. From germline, CDR1 is SGHDT and CDR2 YYEEEE. In nucleotides, the CDR3 is TGTGCCAGCAGCATGGGACTAGCGGGGGCCTGGGAGACCCAGTACTTC. Translation gives CASSMGLAGAWETQYF.